One and the same sample provided the 11 T cell receptor beta chains below, sequenced in a study of TIL therapy for anti-PD-1-resistant metastatic lung cancer. The immunoSEQ assay was v3. This table comes from immunoSEQ multiplex PCR, and its TCRdb copy is limited to in-frame clones, with some not included. The table includes roughly 10,000 clones, 55% to 70% detected once. Time point described: pre-treatment sample, taken before nivolumab and TIL therapy. Pleural nodules or supraclavicular lymph nodes made up most of the excised metastases sampled. Sequences were derived from tumor tissue, sampled at baseline. Receptors were obtained from a person between 30 and 79 years old with non-small cell lung cancer.

This chain joins TRBV7-8 and TRBJ1-4, with 8 bases matching TRBD1. Unmatched junction bases numbered 5, after V lost 1 base and J lost 4 bases. The CDR3 is 16 amino acids. CDR1 and CDR2 (germline): SGHVS, FQNEAQ. The CDR3 loop is CASSLVFGQGNEKLFF. The DNA of the CDR3 is TGTGCCAGCAGCTTAGTTTTTGGACAGGGTAATGAAAAACTGTTTTTT.

The V and J genes are TRBV12-5 and TRBJ2-7; 10 nucleotides agree with TRBD2. Trimming cost V 1 base and J 5 bases; bases outside gene matches: 8. The length of the CDR3 is 16 residues. The germline CDR1 and CDR2 sequences are LGHNT and FRNRAP. The DNA for the CDR3 is TGTGCTAGTGGTTTGGAAGATCTAGCGGGAGCCCACGAGCAGTACTTC. Amino acids: CASGLEDLAGAHEQYF.

A few counts support this clone. The CDR3 DNA reads as TGCGCCAGCAGCCAAGCCCTCCGAAACTCTGGAAACACCATATATTTT. Translating gives CASSQALRNSGNTIYF. The rearrangement uses TRBV4-1 and TRBJ1-3; D remains unclear. Germline assignment: CDR1 MGHRA and CDR2 YSYEKL. This CDR3 is 16 amino acids long. V shed 1 base and J shed 0 bases, with 10 bases lying between them.

The chain is built from TRBV29-1 and TRBJ1-2; 8 bases are a match to TRBD1. Germline CDR1 is SQVTM and CDR2 is ANQGSEA. There are 12 residues in the CDR3. The V gene end was trimmed by 5 bases and the J gene end by 2 bases; junction bases not matched to a gene: 1. The CDR3 DNA sequence: TGCAGCGTTTGGACAGGGAACTATGGCTACACCTTC. Protein sequence: CSVWTGNYGYTF.

The chain links TRBV10-3 to TRBJ2-3; 9 bases agree with TRBD2. From germline, CDR1 is ENHRY and CDR2 SYGVKD. The J segment lost 0 bases and the V segment lost 3 bases, leaving 4 bases of the junction unmatched. This CDR3 is built from 16 residues. The CDR3 DNA sequence: TGTGCCATCAGTGAACGAGCGGGGGGTAGCACAGATACGCAGTATTTT. Its protein product is CAISERAGGSTDTQYF.

Judged by abundance, this clone is medium-sized (0.01 to 0.1%). The V gene is TRBV14, the J gene TRBJ2-2; tentatively, D is TRBD1 (6 bases). Trimming stripped 4 bases from V and 6 bases from J, with 9 bases between. The CDR3 totals 13 residues. The germline gives CDR1 SGHDN, CDR2 FVKESK. The CDR3 DNA reads as TGTGCCAGCAGCCGCGGACAGTCCGGGGAGCTGTTTTTT. Its translation: CASSRGQSGELFF.

V is TRBV5-4 and J is TRBJ2-2; D is tentatively TRBD1 or TRBD2 (6 bases each). CDR1 and CDR2 (germline): SGHNT, YYREEE (reference sequence). The V end lost 0 bases, the J end lost 6 bases, and 12 bases lay between the germline ends. This CDR3 has 15 residues. The CDR3 region is CASSLDGGRPGELFF. The CDR3 DNA follows: TGTGCCAGCAGCTTGGATGGGGGGCGCCCCGGGGAGCTGTTTTTT.

This clone is medium-sized (0.01 to 0.1%) by share. The chain is built from TRBV7-9 and TRBJ2-5; 8 nucleotides match TRBD2. The V gene's germline CDR1 is SEHNR and CDR2 FQNEAQ (reference sequence). V dropped 5 bases and J dropped 1; count of bases not matched to a gene: 12. This CDR3 has 17 amino acids. CDR3 in DNA: TGTGCCAGCAGCCGCCAGGGTACGGGGGGGCCCCAAGAGACCCAGTACTTC. Its translation is CASSRQGTGGPQETQYF.

The chain carries TRBV5-5 and TRBJ1-2; TRBD1 matches at 7 bases. The germline V gene has CDR1 SGHKS and CDR2 YYEKEE (reference sequence). The V and J ends lost 6 bases and 6 bases, in that order; junction bases with no gene match: 11. The CDR3 length is 14 residues. The CDR3 DNA is TGTGCCAGCAAGGGTTCAGGGGGAAGGAATGGCTACACCTTC. It encodes CASKGSGGRNGYTF.

This clone qualifies as medium-sized. The chain joins TRBV7-2 to TRBJ2-4; D is undetermined. The CDR3 runs to 13 residues. The germline gives CDR1 SGHTA, CDR2 FQGNSA. V was shortened by 5 bases and J by 11 bases, with 16 bases between the two germline ends. This CDR3 is CASSDTTNTVQYF. The CDR3 DNA reads TGTGCCAGCAGCGACACCACAAATACCGTTCAGTACTTC.

CDR3 region: CASSYRGPVDTQYF. As DNA, the CDR3 is TGTGCCAGCAGTTACCGGGGGCCGGTTGATACGCAGTATTTT. The gene calls are TRBV6-6 and TRBJ2-3; the D gene could be TRBD1 or TRBD2 (6 bases each). CDR1 and CDR2 (germline): MNHNY, SVGAGI (reference sequence). The CDR3 contains 14 residues. With 2 bases removed from V and 6 bases from J, the gap between germline ends came to 12 bases.